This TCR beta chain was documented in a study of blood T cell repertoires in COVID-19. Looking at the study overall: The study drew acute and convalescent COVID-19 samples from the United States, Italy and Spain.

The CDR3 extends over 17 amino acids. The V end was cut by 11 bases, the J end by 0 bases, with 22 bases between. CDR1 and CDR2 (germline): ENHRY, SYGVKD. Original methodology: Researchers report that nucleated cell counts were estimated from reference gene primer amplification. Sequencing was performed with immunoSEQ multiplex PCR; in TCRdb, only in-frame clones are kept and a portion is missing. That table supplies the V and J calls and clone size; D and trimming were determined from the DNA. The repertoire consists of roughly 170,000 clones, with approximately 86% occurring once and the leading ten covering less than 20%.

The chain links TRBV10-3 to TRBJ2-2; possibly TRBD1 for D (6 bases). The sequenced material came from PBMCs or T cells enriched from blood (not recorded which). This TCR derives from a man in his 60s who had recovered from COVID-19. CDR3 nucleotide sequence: TGTGCCGCCGCCGTGAGGGACACAAACGCGAACACCGGGGAGCTGTTTTTT. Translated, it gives CAAAVRDTNANTGELFF.